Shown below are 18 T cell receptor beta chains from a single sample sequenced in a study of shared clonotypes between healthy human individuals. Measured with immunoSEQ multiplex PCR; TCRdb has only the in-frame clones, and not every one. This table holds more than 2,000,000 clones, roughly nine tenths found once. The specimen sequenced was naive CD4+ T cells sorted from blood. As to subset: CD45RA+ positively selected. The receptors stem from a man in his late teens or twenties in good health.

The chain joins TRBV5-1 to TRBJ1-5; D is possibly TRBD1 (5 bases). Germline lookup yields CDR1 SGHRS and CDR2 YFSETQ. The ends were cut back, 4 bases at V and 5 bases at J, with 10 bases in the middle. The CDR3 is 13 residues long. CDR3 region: CASSGGSDQPQHF. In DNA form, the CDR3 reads TGCGCCAGCAGCGGGGGGTCGGATCAGCCCCAGCATTTT.

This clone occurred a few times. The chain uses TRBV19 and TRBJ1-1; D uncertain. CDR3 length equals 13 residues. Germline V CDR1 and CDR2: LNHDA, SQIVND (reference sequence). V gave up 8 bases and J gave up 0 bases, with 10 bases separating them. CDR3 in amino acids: CASVSRLNTEAFF. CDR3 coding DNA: TGTGCCAGTGTGTCGAGACTGAACACTGAAGCTTTCTTT.

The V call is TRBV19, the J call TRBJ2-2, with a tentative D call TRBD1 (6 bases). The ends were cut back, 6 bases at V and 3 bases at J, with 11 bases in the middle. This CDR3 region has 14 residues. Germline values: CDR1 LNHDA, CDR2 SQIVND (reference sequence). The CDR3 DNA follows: TGTGCCAGTAGACAGGGAGAGTACACCGGGGAGCTGTTTTTT. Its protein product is CASRQGEYTGELFF.

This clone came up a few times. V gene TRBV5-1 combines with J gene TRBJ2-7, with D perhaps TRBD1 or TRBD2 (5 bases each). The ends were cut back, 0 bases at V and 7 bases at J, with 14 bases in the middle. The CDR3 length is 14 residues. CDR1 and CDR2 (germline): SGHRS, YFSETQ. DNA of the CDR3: TGCGCCAGCAGCTTGGGGTTGGGGGTGAGGGAGCAGTACTTC. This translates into CASSLGLGVREQYF.

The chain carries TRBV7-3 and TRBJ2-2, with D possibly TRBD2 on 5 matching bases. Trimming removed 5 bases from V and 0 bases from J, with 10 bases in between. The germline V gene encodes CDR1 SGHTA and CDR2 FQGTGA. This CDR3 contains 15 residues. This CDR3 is CASSPSGPNTGELFF. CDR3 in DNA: TGTGCCAGCAGCCCCAGCGGTCCGAACACCGGGGAGCTGTTTTTT.

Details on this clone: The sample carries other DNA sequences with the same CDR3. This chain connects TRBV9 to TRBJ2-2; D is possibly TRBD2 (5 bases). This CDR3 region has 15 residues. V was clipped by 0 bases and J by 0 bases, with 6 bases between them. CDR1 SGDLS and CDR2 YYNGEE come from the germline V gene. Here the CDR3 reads CASSVAGTNTGELFF. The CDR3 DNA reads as TGTGCCAGCAGCGTAGCGGGAACGAACACCGGGGAGCTGTTTTTT.

This chain's CDR3 is CASSSSHEQYF. The CDR3 nucleotides read TGTGCCAGCAGTTCTAGTCACGAGCAGTACTTC. V gene TRBV6-5 combines with J gene TRBJ2-5; D is uncertain. The J call is in doubt because the DNA end fits TRBJ2-7 better. The CDR3 sequence is 11 residues long. The V gene's germline CDR1 is MNHEY and CDR2 SVGAGI.

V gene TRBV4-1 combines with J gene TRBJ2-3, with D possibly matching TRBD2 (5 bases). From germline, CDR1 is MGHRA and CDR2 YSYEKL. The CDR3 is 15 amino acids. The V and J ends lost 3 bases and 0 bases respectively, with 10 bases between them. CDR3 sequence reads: CASSQDLLSTDTQYF. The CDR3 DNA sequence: TGCGCCAGCAGCCAGGACTTGCTTAGCACAGATACGCAGTATTTT.

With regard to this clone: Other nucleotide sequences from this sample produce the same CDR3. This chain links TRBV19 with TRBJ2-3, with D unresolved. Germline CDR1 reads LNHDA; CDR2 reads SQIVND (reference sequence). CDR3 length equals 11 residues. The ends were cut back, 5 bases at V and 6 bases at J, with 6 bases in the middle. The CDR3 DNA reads TGTGCCAGTAGTGCTCTTGATACGCAGTATTTT. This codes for CASSALDTQYF.

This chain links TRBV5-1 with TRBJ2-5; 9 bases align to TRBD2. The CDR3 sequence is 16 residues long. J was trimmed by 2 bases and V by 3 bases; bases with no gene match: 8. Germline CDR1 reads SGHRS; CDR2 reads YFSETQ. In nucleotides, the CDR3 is TGCGCCAGCAGCTCGACCCCTAGCGGGAAACAAGAGACCCAGTACTTC. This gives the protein CASSSTPSGKQETQYF.

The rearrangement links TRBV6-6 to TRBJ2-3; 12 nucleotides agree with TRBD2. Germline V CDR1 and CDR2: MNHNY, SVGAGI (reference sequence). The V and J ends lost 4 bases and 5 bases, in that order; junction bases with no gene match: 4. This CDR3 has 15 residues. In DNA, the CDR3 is TGTGCCAGCAGTTCTAGCGGGGGGGTTGTAGATACGCAGTATTTT. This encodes CASSSSGGVVDTQYF.

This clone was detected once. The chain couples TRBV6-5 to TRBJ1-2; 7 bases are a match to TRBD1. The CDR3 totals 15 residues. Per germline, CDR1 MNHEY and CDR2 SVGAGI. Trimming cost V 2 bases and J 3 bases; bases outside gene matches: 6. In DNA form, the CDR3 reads TGTGCCAGCAGTTACAGGAGACAGGGAGACTATGGCTACACCTTC. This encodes CASSYRRQGDYGYTF.

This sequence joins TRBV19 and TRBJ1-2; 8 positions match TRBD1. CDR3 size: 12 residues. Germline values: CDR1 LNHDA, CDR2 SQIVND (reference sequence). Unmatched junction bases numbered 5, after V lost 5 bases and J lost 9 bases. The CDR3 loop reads CASSGDRMRYTF. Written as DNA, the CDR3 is TGTGCCAGTAGTGGGGACAGGATGCGCTACACCTTC.

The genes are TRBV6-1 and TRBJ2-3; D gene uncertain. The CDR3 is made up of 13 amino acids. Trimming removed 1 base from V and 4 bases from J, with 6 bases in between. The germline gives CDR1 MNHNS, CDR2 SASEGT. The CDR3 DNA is TGTGCCAGCAGTGAAGATAGACCAGATACGCAGTATTTT. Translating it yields CASSEDRPDTQYF.

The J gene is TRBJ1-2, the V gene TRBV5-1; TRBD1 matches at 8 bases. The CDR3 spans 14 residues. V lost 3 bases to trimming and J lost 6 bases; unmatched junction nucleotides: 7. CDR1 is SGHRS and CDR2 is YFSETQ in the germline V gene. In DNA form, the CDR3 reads TGCGCCAGCAGCTCCTATGGACAGGGAGATGGCTACACCTTC. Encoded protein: CASSSYGQGDGYTF.

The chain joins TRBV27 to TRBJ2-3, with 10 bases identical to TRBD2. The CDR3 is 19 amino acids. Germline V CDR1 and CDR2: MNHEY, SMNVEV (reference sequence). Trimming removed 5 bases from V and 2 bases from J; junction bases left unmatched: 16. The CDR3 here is CASSPRLAGAIRVTDTQYF. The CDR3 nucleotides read TGTGCCAGCAGTCCTAGACTAGCGGGCGCAATTAGGGTCACAGATACGCAGTATTTT.

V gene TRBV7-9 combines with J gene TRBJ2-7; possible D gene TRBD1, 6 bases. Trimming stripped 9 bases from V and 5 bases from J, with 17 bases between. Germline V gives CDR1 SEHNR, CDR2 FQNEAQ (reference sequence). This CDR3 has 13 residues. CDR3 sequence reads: CASYRAGAHEQYF. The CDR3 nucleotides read TGTGCCAGTTACAGGGCAGGGGCCCACGAGCAGTACTTC.

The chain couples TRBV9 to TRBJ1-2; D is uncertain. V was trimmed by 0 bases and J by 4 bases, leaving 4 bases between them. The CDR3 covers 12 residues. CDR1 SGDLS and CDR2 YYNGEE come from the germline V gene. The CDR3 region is CASSVAAYGYTF. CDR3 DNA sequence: TGTGCCAGCAGCGTAGCCGCCTATGGCTACACCTTC.